Each of the 13 T cell receptor beta chains below was sequenced from the same sample in a study of T cell responses to AZD1222 COVID-19 vaccine. This table comes from immunoSEQ multiplex PCR, and its TCRdb copy is limited to in-frame clones, with some not included. The repertoire holds roughly 100,000 clones, 86% seen once, with roughly 3.3% in the top ten. The specimen comprised peripheral blood, sampled 28 days after the second dose of the MenACWY control vaccine. These receptors originate from an adult who received the MenACWY meningococcal vaccine as a control.

J is TRBJ2-2 and V is TRBV11-2; 7 bases agree with TRBD1. Germline V gene lookup returns CDR1 SGHAT and CDR2 FQNNGV. The junction had 7 bases not matched to a gene; V was cut back by 9 bases and J by 6 bases. This CDR3 spans 13 amino acids. The CDR3 nucleotides are TGTGCCAGGATAACAGGGGTCGCCGGGGAGCTGTTTTTT. Protein: CARITGVAGELFF.

This rearrangement joins TRBV30 to TRBJ1-2; 7 bases align to TRBD1. The germline gives CDR1 GTSNPN, CDR2 SVGIG (reference sequence). V trimming: 3 bases; J trimming: 8 bases; junction bases outside the gene matches: 12. This CDR3 is built from 14 residues. The CDR3 here is CAWRGQPTGGGYTF. The CDR3 coding sequence is TGTGCCTGGAGGGGACAGCCTACTGGAGGAGGCTACACCTTC.

The chain is built from TRBV7-2 and TRBJ2-7, with D perhaps assigned TRBD1 or TRBD2 (5 bases each). V shed 5 bases and J shed 3 bases, with 14 bases lying between them. This CDR3 region has 14 residues. Germline V CDR1 and CDR2: SGHTA, FQGNSA. The CDR3 sequence is CASSLTGAVYEQYF. As DNA, the CDR3 is TGTGCCAGCAGCCTAACAGGAGCGGTCTACGAGCAGTACTTC.

This rearrangement joins TRBV19 to TRBJ1-2; 11 bases are shared with TRBD1. V trimming: 5 bases; J trimming: 7 bases; junction bases outside the gene matches: 15. The CDR3 has 17 amino acids. Germline values: CDR1 LNHDA, CDR2 SQIVND (reference sequence). CDR3 nucleotide sequence: TGTGCCAGTAGTCCCCGGACAGGGGGCGTCTACGGGGCTGGCTACACCTTC. Translation gives CASSPRTGGVYGAGYTF. Full variable domain (remainder filled in from reference TRBV19 and TRBJ1-2): DGGITQSPKYLFRKEGQNVTLSCEQNLNHDAMYWYRQDPGQGLRLIYYSQIVNDFQKGDIAEGYSVSREKKESFPLTVTSAQKNPTAFYLCASSPRTGGVYGAGYTFGSGTRLTVV.

This clone appeared a single time. The CDR3 DNA follows: TGTGCCAGCCGCTCTTCTGGCTATGGCTACACCTTC. Translating gives CASRSSGYGYTF. The chain links TRBV6-5 to TRBJ1-2; D is unclear. V was shortened by 8 bases and J by 4 bases, with 11 bases between the two germline ends. Germline V gene lookup returns CDR1 MNHEY and CDR2 SVGAGI. The CDR3 runs to 12 residues.

The chain recombines TRBV30 with TRBJ1-2; D remains unclear. There are 14 residues in the CDR3. CDR1 GTSNPN and CDR2 SVGIG come from the germline V gene (reference sequence). Trimming shortened V by 0 bases and J by 7 bases, and 15 bases separated the two germline ends. CDR3 nucleotides: TGTGCCTGGAGTGTACGGGCCACGACGGGTGGCTACACCTTC. As protein: CAWSVRATTGGYTF.

This rearrangement joins TRBV28 to TRBJ2-1; 7 bases are shared with TRBD1. Germline trimming cut 4 bases from V and 3 bases from J; bases unmatched to any gene: 9. The CDR3 length is 16 residues. CDR1 and CDR2 (germline): MDHEN, SYDVKM. As DNA, the CDR3 is TGTGCCAGCAGTTCCCAAAGACAGGGACGCTACAATGAGCAGTTCTTC. Translating gives CASSSQRQGRYNEQFF.

The CDR3 loop is CASSVPGQGGGSYGYTF. The CDR3 DNA sequence: TGTGCCAGCAGTGTCCCGGGACAGGGTGGGGGCTCCTATGGCTACACCTTC. The chain employs TRBV2 and TRBJ1-2, with TRBD1 matching 9 bases. CDR1 and CDR2 (germline): SNHLY, FYNNEI. The CDR3 totals 17 residues. Losses at the gene ends were 4 bases for V and 4 bases for J; bases not matched to a gene: 13.

The CDR3, as DNA: TGCGCCAGCAGTGAAGTCAGCGGGGGGGCCGGGGAGCTGTTTTTT. This gives the protein CASSEVSGGAGELFF. The V call is TRBV10-2, the J call TRBJ2-2, with 10 bases fitting TRBD2. There are 15 residues in the CDR3. The V gene's germline CDR1 is WSHSY and CDR2 SAAADI. The J segment lost 6 bases and the V segment lost 3 bases, leaving 4 bases of the junction unmatched.

This chain links TRBV19 with TRBJ1-3; 8 bases agree with TRBD1. The CDR3 contains 15 residues. After removal of 11 bases from V and 4 bases from J, the junction contained 13 bases not matched to a gene. CDR1 is LNHDA and CDR2 is SQIVND in the germline V gene (reference sequence). The CDR3 protein is CASSDRDLSGNTIYF. The CDR3, as DNA: TGTGCCTCTTCGGACAGGGATCTATCAGGAAACACCATATATTTT.

This clone was seen a single time. The J gene is TRBJ2-7, the V gene TRBV6-6; D remains unclear. The germline CDR1 and CDR2 sequences are MNHNY and SVGAGI (reference sequence). The V and J ends lost 4 bases and 3 bases respectively, with 10 bases between them. The CDR3 length is 13 residues. The CDR3 reads CASSSSAHYEQYF. The CDR3 coding sequence is TGTGCCAGCAGTTCGTCAGCCCACTACGAGCAGTACTTC.

In its sample, this clone was seen a few times. The rearrangement uses TRBV6-2 or TRBV6-3 and TRBJ1-1, with D unresolved. The CDR3 length is 14 residues. From germline, CDR1 is MNHEY and CDR2 SVGEGT. With 0 bases removed from V and 0 bases from J, the gap between germline ends came to 5 bases. The CDR3 DNA reads TGTGCCAGCAGTTACTCCGAGTTGAACACTGAAGCTTTCTTT. The encoded protein is CASSYSELNTEAFF.

The chain links TRBV10-3 to TRBJ2-7; 7 nucleotides agree with TRBD1. Germline CDR1 is ENHRY and CDR2 is SYGVKD. The CDR3 loop spans 14 amino acids. The trim removed 2 bases at V and 3 bases at J, leaving 4 bases unmatched. CDR3 in amino acids: CAISERQGNYEQYF. The CDR3 region has the DNA TGTGCCATCAGTGAGAGACAGGGTAACTACGAGCAGTACTTC.